A single sample is the source of the 13 T cell receptor beta chains below, sequenced in a study of post-analysis software for immune sequencing data. TCR beta libraries were prepared from cDNA with unique molecular identifiers. MiXCR, run by TCRdb on the PCR reads, gives a single entry per CDR3 protein. The repertoire holds over 150,000 distinct CDR3 sequences, with about 34% as singletons. Specimen: blood, collected after autologous hematopoietic stem cell transplantation. Source of these receptors: a girl aged 5 to 17 with multiple sclerosis.

As to this clonotype: This may stem from a read error, because a much larger clone lies one nucleotide away. The V call is TRBV7-7, the J call TRBJ2-1, with a weak D call TRBD1 (6 bases). This CDR3 is 14 amino acids long. Germline CDR1 and CDR2: SSHAT and FNYEAQ (reference sequence). This chain's CDR3 is CASSPDSPPETQFF. As DNA, the CDR3 is TGTGCTAGCAGCCCGGACAGTCCTCCAGAGACCCAGTTCTTC.

The V and J genes are TRBV29-1 and TRBJ2-1; D is undetermined. The V end was cut by 4 bases, the J end by 4 bases, with 11 bases between. There are 13 residues in the CDR3. Germline CDR1 reads SQVTM; CDR2 reads ANQGSEA. In nucleotides, the CDR3 is TGCAGCGTTGGTTCCCAGGAGTACAATGAGCAGTTCTTC. It codes for CSVGSQEYNEQFF.

This clonotype showed up just a few times. The chain has TRBV12-3 or TRBV12-4 and TRBJ2-7, with 7 bases aligning to TRBD2. The V gene end was trimmed by 5 bases and the J gene end by 2 bases; junction bases not matched to a gene: 6. The CDR3 loop spans 14 amino acids. DNA for the CDR3: TGTGCCAGCAGTCCCACCGGGGGGACCTACGAGCAGTACTTC. Translation gives CASSPTGGTYEQYF.

This clonotype has just one count. The chain recombines TRBV4-3 with TRBJ1-2; 7 positions agree with TRBD1. The CDR3 totals 16 residues. CDR1 is LGHNA, CDR2 YSLEER, per germline. The V gene end was trimmed by 5 bases and the J gene end by 0 bases; junction bases not matched to a gene: 9. The CDR3 is CASSTYDRVANYGYTF. The DNA for the CDR3 is TGCGCCAGCAGCACCTACGACAGGGTAGCTAACTATGGCTACACCTTC.

For this clonotype: A read error may produce the germline difference seen at one junction end. The rearrangement links TRBV5-1 to TRBJ2-5, with TRBD2 matching 14 bases. The CDR3 runs to 15 residues. CDR1 and CDR2 from the germline V gene are SGHRS and YFSETQ. The CDR3 protein is CVSSAGTSGRETQYF. Here the CDR3 DNA reads TGCGTCAGCAGCGCGGGGACTAGCGGGAGAGAGACCCAGTACTTC.

This clonotype has more than one count but fewer than ten. The chain uses TRBV3-1 and TRBJ1-2; D unresolved. This CDR3 contains 14 residues. The germline V gene has CDR1 LGHDT and CDR2 YNNKEL (reference sequence). V lost 0 bases to trimming and J lost 1 base, with 6 bases between them. This CDR3 is CASSQDEGNYGYTF. CDR3 in DNA: TGTGCCAGCAGCCAAGATGAGGGTAACTATGGCTACACCTTC.

V is TRBV4-3 and J is TRBJ2-1, with TRBD2 matching 9 bases. The length of the CDR3 is 15 residues. The V segment lost 2 bases and the J segment 8 bases; nucleotides outside the gene matches: 7. Germline V gene sequence: CDR1 LGHNA, CDR2 YSLEER. Written as DNA, the CDR3 is TGCGCCAGCAGCCAAAGGACTGGCGGGGGGGATGAGCAGTTCTTC. It translates to CASSQRTGGGDEQFF.

The chain uses TRBV27 and TRBJ2-4, with D uncertain. Trimming cost V 5 bases and J 3 bases, with 8 bases left between them. This CDR3 spans 13 amino acids. CDR1 is MNHEY and CDR2 is SMNVEV in the germline V gene (reference sequence). CDR3 loop: CASSAIVKNIQYF. CDR3 in DNA: TGTGCCAGCAGTGCCATTGTCAAAAACATTCAGTACTTC.

This clonotype has a handful of counts. The rearrangement links TRBV9 to TRBJ1-2; D is unclear. Deletions cut 7 bases from V and 2 bases from J, with 9 bases between. Germline CDR1 and CDR2: SGDLS and YYNGEE. The CDR3 is 12 amino acids. The CDR3 protein is CASGYQNYGYTF. CDR3 sequence (DNA): TGTGCCAGCGGGTACCAGAACTATGGCTACACCTTC.

This clonotype has a count of ten or more. The chain carries TRBV5-1 and TRBJ2-1; 12 bases align to TRBD2. Trimming at V came to 1 base and at J to 5 bases, leaving 7 bases not matched to a gene. CDR3 size: 17 residues. Germline V gene lookup returns CDR1 SGHRS and CDR2 YFSETQ. The CDR3 protein is CASSLNPTSGSHNEQFF. CDR3 nucleotide sequence: TGCGCCAGCAGCTTGAACCCGACTAGCGGGAGTCACAATGAGCAGTTCTTC.

The rearrangement links TRBV7-3 to TRBJ2-5, with D possibly being TRBD2 (6 bases). The V end lost 2 bases, the J end lost 4 bases, and 11 bases lay between the germline ends. Germline V CDR1 and CDR2: SGHTA, FQGTGA. CDR3 length: 14 residues. The CDR3 nucleotides read TGTGCCAGCAGCTTACTAGCGAGAGGAGAGACCCAGTACTTC. Its translation is CASSLLARGETQYF.

Only a few counts were recorded for this clonotype. The chain is built from TRBV20-1 and TRBJ1-2, with 7 bases fitting TRBD1. Per germline, CDR1 DFQATT and CDR2 SNEGSKA (reference sequence). The CDR3 extends over 13 amino acids. After removal of 5 bases from V and 6 bases from J, the junction contained 9 bases not matched to a gene. The CDR3 region is CSAGGQPPDGYTF. The DNA of the CDR3 is TGCAGTGCTGGGGGACAGCCGCCGGATGGCTACACCTTC.

This clonotype was seen only a few times. The chain has TRBV12-3 or TRBV12-4 and TRBJ2-5; 9 nucleotides match TRBD2. The trim removed 3 bases at V and 6 bases at J, leaving 5 bases unmatched. The CDR3 sequence is 14 residues long. The CDR3, as DNA: TGTGCCAGCAGTTTCGGCGGGAGGGGGAAGACCCAGTACTTC. Protein product: CASSFGGRGKTQYF.